Following are 26 T cell receptor beta chains from one sample sequenced in a study of response to subunit inactivated influenza vaccine. TCRdb re-analysed the RT-PCR reads in MiXCR, keeping a single row per CDR3 protein. The sample holds 250,000 to 350,000 distinct CDR3 sequences, 22% seen once. The material was PBMCs from blood, obtained approximately 22 months after vaccination. These receptors all come from a man aged 50-75 years who received an inactivated influenza vaccine.

This clonotype was picked up a small number of times. The chain joins TRBV6-2 or TRBV6-3 to TRBJ2-1; tentatively, D is TRBD2 (5 bases). Per germline, CDR1 MNHEY and CDR2 SVGEGT. The CDR3 length is 12 residues. V shed 5 bases and J shed 11 bases, with 13 bases lying between them. The CDR3 coding sequence is TGTGCCAGCAGTCCAGACGGACTTAAGCAGTTCTTC. This encodes CASSPDGLKQFF.

The genes are TRBV18 and TRBJ1-6, with a possible D match to TRBD1 (6 bases). Germline lookup yields CDR1 KGHSH and CDR2 LQKENI. V lost 2 bases and J 8 bases, leaving 19 bases between the germline ends. This CDR3 spans 17 amino acids. This CDR3 reads CASSPGVGGRKDSPLHF. The DNA for the CDR3 is TGTGCCAGCTCACCAGGTGTAGGGGGGCGCAAGGATTCACCCCTCCACTTT.

J is TRBJ2-7 and V is TRBV6-5; D remains unclear. Germline-derived CDR1 and CDR2 are MNHEY and SVGAGI. CDR3 length: 14 residues. V was pared by 4 bases and J by 0 bases, with 10 bases between. CDR3 bases: TGTGCCAGCAGTTCTTTGGCCCCCTCCTACGAGCAGTACTTC. Translating gives CASSSLAPSYEQYF.

The chain is built from TRBV5-1 and TRBJ2-2, with a tentative D call TRBD1 (5 bases). V was pared by 0 bases and J by 1 base, with 10 bases between. CDR1 and CDR2 from the germline V gene are SGHRS and YFSETQ. The length of the CDR3 is 16 residues. CDR3 residues: CASSLDAGKNTGELFF. DNA of the CDR3: TGCGCCAGCAGCTTGGACGCAGGGAAGAACACCGGGGAGCTGTTTTTT.

This clonotype has more than one count but fewer than ten. The chain has TRBV6-5 and TRBJ2-4; 7 bases fit TRBD1. In germline, CDR1 is MNHEY, CDR2 SVGAGI. V gave up 0 bases and J gave up 0 bases; unmatched junction bases: 8. CDR3 length: 18 residues. The CDR3 bases are TGTGCCAGCAGTTACTCGAGAGGGGGCGCGATAGCCAAAAACATTCAGTACTTC. This translates into CASSYSRGGAIAKNIQYF.

V usage is TRBV12-3 or TRBV12-4 and J usage is TRBJ1-6; the match to TRBD1 covers 9 bases. V dropped 6 bases and J dropped 9; count of bases not matched to a gene: 6. The CDR3 extends over 14 amino acids. CDR3: CASRQGQGGSPLHF. In DNA, the CDR3 is TGTGCCAGCAGACAGGGACAGGGAGGTTCACCCCTCCACTTT.

This clonotype was detected ten times or more. This chain links TRBV6-2 or TRBV6-3 with TRBJ1-5; D is perhaps TRBD1 (6 bases). The CDR3 is 18 residues long. Germline CDR1 is MNHEY and CDR2 is SVGEGT. V lost 0 bases, J lost 3 bases, and 18 bases lay in between. The CDR3 DNA reads as TGTGCCAGCAGTTACTCGAGGAGGGGGGGCGGCGCCAATCAGCCCCAGCATTTT. This translates into CASSYSRRGGGANQPQHF.

This sequence joins TRBV6-2 or TRBV6-3 and TRBJ1-1, with D unresolved. Trimming stripped 1 base from V and 3 bases from J, with 6 bases between. The CDR3 spans 13 residues. CDR1 MNHEY and CDR2 SVGEGT come from the germline V gene. The CDR3 DNA reads TGTGCCAGCAGTTACTGGGTCTACACTGAAGCTTTCTTT. This codes for CASSYWVYTEAFF.

This sequence joins TRBV5-1 and TRBJ1-2; 7 bases fit TRBD1. CDR3 size: 15 residues. Germline V gene sequence: CDR1 SGHRS, CDR2 YFSETQ. J was trimmed by 1 base and V by 2 bases; bases with no gene match: 5. The CDR3 bases are TGCGCCAGCAGCTTTACAGGGGTTCTTAACTATGGCTACACCTTC. This sequence encodes CASSFTGVLNYGYTF.

This clonotype was found a few times. V usage is TRBV29-1 and J usage is TRBJ2-7; TRBD1 is a possible D gene (6 bases). Trimming stripped 4 bases from V and 0 bases from J, with 7 bases between. CDR3 length equals 12 residues. CDR1 is SQVTM, CDR2 ANQGSEA, per germline. CDR3 in amino acids: CSVGDNSYEQYF. The CDR3 DNA reads as TGCAGCGTTGGGGACAACTCCTACGAGCAGTACTTC.

This clonotype was picked up a small number of times. V and J are TRBV20-1 and TRBJ1-6; 7 nucleotides agree with TRBD1. Germline trimming cut 1 base from V and 6 bases from J; bases unmatched to any gene: 9. Germline V gives CDR1 DFQATT, CDR2 SNEGSKA (reference sequence). The CDR3 covers 16 residues. CDR3 loop: CSARGTGEIFNSPLHF. The DNA for the CDR3 is TGCAGTGCTAGAGGAACAGGGGAAATTTTTAATTCACCCCTCCACTTT.

This clonotype was detected a few times. The chain recombines TRBV25-1 with TRBJ1-1; perhaps TRBD1 as D (6 bases). CDR3 length: 16 residues. Germline lookup yields CDR1 MGHDK and CDR2 SYGVNS. V was clipped by 1 base and J by 5 bases, with 17 bases between them. The CDR3 loop reads CASSEWGTGSGTEAFF. In DNA, the CDR3 is TGTGCCAGCAGTGAATGGGGCACAGGGTCCGGAACTGAAGCTTTCTTT.

The chain combines TRBV29-1 with TRBJ2-7; no firm D call. V was shortened by 8 bases and J by 0 bases, with 2 bases between the two germline ends. CDR3 length: 9 residues. Germline CDR1 reads SQVTM; CDR2 reads ANQGSEA. CDR3 sequence: CSPSYEQYF. The CDR3 nucleotides are TGCAGCCCCTCCTACGAGCAGTACTTC.

The V gene is TRBV7-6, the J gene TRBJ2-3; 12 bases are shared with TRBD1. Looked up from germline, CDR1 is SGHVS and CDR2 is FNYEAQ. V shed 5 bases, J shed 0 bases, and the junction held 9 bases outside the gene matches. This CDR3 comprises 18 residues. DNA of the CDR3: TGTGCCAGCAGCCCCGGGACAGGGGGCCCAATCAGCACAGATACGCAGTATTTT. Protein product: CASSPGTGGPISTDTQYF.

This clonotype was seen more than once but under ten times. The V gene is TRBV18, the J gene TRBJ1-5; TRBD1 matches at 8 bases. Germline V lookup: CDR1 KGHSH, CDR2 LQKENI. J was trimmed by 3 bases and V by 3 bases; bases with no gene match: 4. The CDR3 sequence is 15 residues long. Here the CDR3 DNA reads TGTGCCAGCTCACCGGGACAGGTCCCCAATCAGCCCCAGCATTTT. As protein: CASSPGQVPNQPQHF.

This clonotype has more than one count but fewer than ten. V gene TRBV12-3 or TRBV12-4 combines with J gene TRBJ1-5; maybe TRBD1 (5 bases). Trimming left V 2 bases short and J 2 bases short, with 10 bases between. This CDR3 contains 15 residues. CDR3 bases: TGTGCCAGCAGTTTAACTGCGACAGGCAATCAGCCCCAGCATTTT. This translates into CASSLTATGNQPQHF.

The CDR3 loop reads CASSHRVQKKNYGYTF. CDR3 nucleotide sequence: TGTGCCAGCAGCCACAGGGTCCAAAAAAAGAACTATGGCTACACCTTC. V is TRBV3-1 and J is TRBJ1-2; the D gene is possibly TRBD1 (5 bases). Germline V gives CDR1 LGHDT, CDR2 YNNKEL (reference sequence). The length of the CDR3 is 16 residues. V lost 3 bases and J lost 2, with 16 bases in between.

This clonotype showed up just a few times. The chain recombines TRBV2 with TRBJ1-2; D possibly corresponds to TRBD1 (5 bases). The CDR3 contains 14 residues. Per germline, CDR1 SNHLY and CDR2 FYNNEI. Deletions cut 6 bases from V and 2 bases from J, with 13 bases between. This CDR3 reads CASRAGAVNYGYTF. Here the CDR3 DNA reads TGTGCCAGCAGGGCCGGGGCAGTAAACTATGGCTACACCTTC.

Only a few counts were recorded for this clonotype. The DNA of the CDR3 is TGTGCCAGCAGCCCGTTCGGCGGCTCTGAAGCTTTCTTT. This codes for CASSPFGGSEAFF. This sequence joins TRBV14 and TRBJ1-1; D not certain. CDR3 size: 13 residues. Between the trimmed V and J ends, which lost 4 bases and 6 bases, there was a span of 12 bases. The germline CDR1 and CDR2 sequences are SGHDN and FVKESK.

The V call is TRBV10-3, the J call TRBJ2-3; 10 nucleotides agree with TRBD2. The junction had 6 bases not matched to a gene; V was cut back by 6 bases and J by 0 bases. Germline assignment: CDR1 ENHRY and CDR2 SYGVKD. This CDR3 has 16 residues. The CDR3 DNA is TGTGCCATCAGCCTAGCGGGAGAGGACAGCACAGATACGCAGTATTTT. Translating gives CAISLAGEDSTDTQYF.

The chain uses TRBV7-6 and TRBJ1-3, with D tentatively TRBD1 (5 bases). The CDR3 runs to 16 residues. V shed 1 base and J shed 0 bases, with 10 bases lying between them. CDR1 and CDR2 (germline): SGHVS, FNYEAQ. Written as DNA, the CDR3 is TGTGCCAGCAGCTTAGAAGGGACCTACTCTGGAAACACCATATATTTT. Its translation is CASSLEGTYSGNTIYF.

This chain connects TRBV20-1 to TRBJ1-2, with TRBD1 matching over 7 bases. Germline-derived CDR1 and CDR2 are DFQATT and SNEGSKA (reference sequence). V was clipped by 0 bases and J by 4 bases; unmatched bases: 8. The CDR3 has 15 residues. Written as DNA, the CDR3 is TGCAGTGCTAGAGATTACAGGGGACCGAGCTATGGCTACACCTTC. Residues: CSARDYRGPSYGYTF.

This clonotype occurred many times. CDR3 region: CASSLWGRNTEAFF. Here the CDR3 DNA reads TGTGCCAGCAGTTTATGGGGCAGGAACACTGAAGCTTTCTTT. The rearrangement uses TRBV28 and TRBJ1-1, with unresolved D. The germline V gene encodes CDR1 MDHEN and CDR2 SYDVKM. This CDR3 has 14 residues. V was trimmed by 0 bases and J by 1 base, leaving 6 bases between them.

This clonotype occurred many times. The chain couples TRBV4-1 to TRBJ1-6; D is unresolved. Looked up from germline, CDR1 is MGHRA and CDR2 is YSYEKL. The CDR3 is 14 amino acids. The V and J ends lost 0 bases and 9 bases respectively, with 9 bases between them. In DNA form, the CDR3 reads TGCGCCAGCAGCCAAGAACGAGCCGGTTCACCCCTCCACTTT. Translating it yields CASSQERAGSPLHF.

The chain uses TRBV20-1 and TRBJ2-5; 7 nucleotides align to TRBD2. The V and J ends lost 3 bases and 5 bases, in that order; junction bases with no gene match: 9. The CDR3 contains 14 residues. Germline CDR1 reads DFQATT; CDR2 reads SNEGSKA (reference sequence). The CDR3 region is CSASTFGEGETQYF. In DNA form, the CDR3 reads TGCAGTGCTAGTACGTTCGGGGAGGGGGAGACCCAGTACTTC.

As to this clonotype: The conserved final phenylalanine or tryptophan is absent from the CDR3, which likely points to a read error. J is TRBJ2-1 and V is TRBV4-1; TRBD1 agrees at 8 bases. CDR3 length equals 16 residues. V lost 3 bases, J lost 0 bases, and 4 bases stayed unmatched. CDR1 and CDR2 (germline): MGHRA, YSYEKL. CDR3 in amino acids: CASSHRTGSSYNEQFS. The CDR3 DNA reads as TGCGCCAGCAGCCACAGGACAGGGAGCTCCTACAATGAGCAGTTCTCC.